Here is one T cell receptor beta chain with its context. Its antigen remains undetermined. The record has no base qualities; no much larger clone is one base away. This entry is derived from a study of cytomegalovirus exposure and HLA in healthy donors (dated 2017 in TCRdb). About the full investigation: In an earlier analysis of under 600 of the donors, around 290 Gb of sequence data and roughly 100 million unique TCR beta sequences from about 190 million T cells were reported. An early release that covered about 600 HLA-typed donors contained approximately 300 gigabases of sequencing data and tens of millions of unique TCR sequences. Of the 300 to 500 genotyped donors, roughly 76% were placed in the genetic ancestry cluster associated with self-reported Caucasian donors. The aim of the study was to test whether cataloging public T cell receptors could identify signatures of past pathogen exposure. Using immunosequencing, the study profiled T cell repertoires from roughly 650 subjects and related those repertoires to cytomegalovirus serostatus. Along with the roughly 700-subject first cohort, a separate validation cohort of over 90 different subjects was used. The study combined high-throughput TCR immunosequencing, statistical association of individual TCRs with disease status, and machine learning to predict cytomegalovirus infection status. In a later analysis, previously published TCR beta repertoires from 550 to 750 donors were re-analyzed and high-resolution HLA genotyping was added so that TCR occurrence patterns could be studied. Rather than drawing on any new phenotypic data, the later analysis identified candidate immune exposures from TCR beta sequences and the way those sequences occurred across donors. An earlier analysis of 587 of the donors applied high-throughput TCR beta sequencing to assess whether each TCR beta V gene segment acted as functional or pseudogenic. Alongside the repertoire data, information on donor age, sex, ethnicity and CMV serostatus was compiled. In a later genetic analysis, genome-wide SNP genotypes for about 55% of the roughly 700 donors were used, and that subset was treated as a discovery cohort. Every discovery cohort repertoire had been produced on one sequencing platform. HLA typing covered class I and class II loci at four-digit resolution. The number of donors typed differed by locus, with 629-630 for A, B, C, DRB1 and DQB1, around 500 for DQA1, 600 to 610 for DPA1, and around 450 for DPB1. Because of strong linkage in the cohort, roughly five DR-DQ haplotypes were treated as single units for association and clustering. Among 350 to 400 genotyped donors of the cohort, an average of approximately 250,000 unique TCR beta nucleotide sequences were sequenced per donor, around 18% of them non-productive.

The cohort was made up of hundreds of healthy bone marrow donors. At the time of sampling, every cohort member was nominally healthy, though immune exposures that went unrecorded were likely present. CMV serostatus was positive for about 300 and negative for about half of the roughly 670 cohort members, and was not recorded for this donor. Each donor provided a peripheral blood sample, and peripheral blood mononuclear cells were used for TCR beta sequencing. The Qiagen DNeasy Blood Extraction Kit was used to extract genomic DNA from the blood cell samples. Libraries were made using the immunoSEQ multiplex PCR assay. For the multiplex PCR, a mixture combining 60 forward primers for TCR Vbeta segments and 13 reverse primers for TCR Jbeta segments was used. A multiplex PCR assay on genomic DNA amplified the CDR3 region of rearranged TCR beta genes. The Illumina HiSeq System was used to sequence the amplified TCR beta libraries as 87-base-pair reads. From the authors' description of their analysis: A later analysis tallied tens of millions of unique TCR beta chains across the 700 or so repertoires, and roughly 11 million of those chains were shared by two or more donors. Raw reads were error-corrected and collapsed into unique sequences by a nearest-neighbor algorithm in which closely related sequences were merged to remove PCR and sequencing errors. Alignment of CDR3 sequences to IMGT reference sequences was used to assign V, D and J gene segments. For a sequence to be retained, at least a six-nucleotide match to both a V gene segment and a J gene segment was required. Rearrangements were classified as productive when the CDR3 lacked stop codons and remained in frame with V and J, and all other rearrangements were classified as non-productive. Following IMGT convention, CDR3 was defined as the stretch from the second conserved V-encoded cysteine to the conserved J-encoded phenylalanine. The earlier analysis of roughly 590 of the donors excluded sequences that lacked an unambiguous match to a single V gene segment. An earlier analysis of fewer than 650 of the donors classified V segments as functional when productive rearrangements were above 56.7% and as segregating when the standard deviation between donors was above 5%. To diagnose cytomegalovirus status from the catalog of TCR beta chain sequences, a statistical classification framework was built. In a later analysis, TCR nucleotide sequences were compared against IMGT/GENE-DB human TR gene sequences so that V and J genes could be assigned. The TCRdist pipeline was used in a later analysis to assign CDR3 sequences and most-parsimonious VDJ recombination scenarios. A later analysis defined each TCR beta chain by its CDR3 amino acid sequence plus V-gene family, and excluded reads lacking a unique V-gene family. As a way to deal with suspected cross-contamination and a sequencing artifact, a later analysis dropped 450 to 600 nucleotide sequences that were highly shared and had low generation probability. In a later analysis, a clonal expansion index was calculated for each public chain from normalized within-repertoire ranks of inferred template counts. A later analysis computed generation probabilities with a VDJ recombination model fitted to out-of-frame rearrangements, and checked the results against IGoR. Hypergeometric tests were used in a later analysis to score TCR-TCR, TCR-HLA and TCR-CMV co-occurrence, with a repertoire-size bias correction applied to the TCR pairs. To estimate false discovery rates, a later analysis permuted the HLA or CMV assignments 20 times. In a later analysis, co-occurring TCRs were grouped using DBSCAN, and TCRdist sequence similarity was added for clustering within HLA-allele-positive subsets. Repertoires with fewer than 30,000 or more than 120,000 public chains, plus five repertoires with anomalous nucleotide sharing, were excluded from co-occurrence clustering. The clones in this table, taken by TCRdb from immuneACCESS, are in-frame only. Not every clone is retained; where verified, under half of the shortfall comes from an unresolved V gene, and the cause of the rest is unknown. The DNA gave D and trimming, while V, J and clone size come from that table. The table for this sample lists some 140,000 clones; around 77% of them were counted only once. The ten top clones hold about 4.9% of the sample.

Results the study describes overall, beyond this receptor: Because counts were too low, more than 15 rarely observed V segments, including chromosome 9 orphons, were left out of the earlier analysis of several hundred of the donors. A later analysis found that most CMV-associated TCR beta chains appeared HLA-restricted, with HLA associations seemingly driven largely by CMV exposure. In a later analysis, HLA-associated TCR beta chains showed more clonal expansion and lower generation probabilities than non-associated chains that were equally common. At a false discovery rate of 0.05, a later analysis linked under 20,000 TCR beta sequences to specific HLA alleles. Across donors, most TCR sequences were observed very rarely, whereas some public TCRs were present in many individuals. In a later genetic analysis, a missense DCLRE1C variant was associated with V-gene and J-gene trimming of TCR beta chains, and the association was replicated in an independent cohort. Some IMGT-functional V segments, including TRBV6-2 and TRBV6-3, could not be distinguished by the 87-base-pair reads and were therefore excluded. Linkage disequilibrium might explain the correlated functional status among segregating V segments, but an unknown experimental factor could not be excluded. Sequencing depth was assumed to be roughly uniform across donors in the presence/absence analyses, though that assumption may not hold. In vitro tests confirmed that a few of the cytomegalovirus-associated TCR beta chains recognize cytomegalovirus antigens. When HLA alleles, especially DR and DQ, strongly co-occurred, TCR associations were difficult to assign to individual alleles. A group of highly shared sequence variants was considered likely to be a technical artifact of the sequencing pipeline. Cytomegalovirus status was reported to be diagnosed by the classifier with high specificity and sensitivity in both the original and validation cohorts. In this cohort, only TCR beta chains were sequenced, and detectable features were limited by the absence of alpha or paired-chain data. The study gave a list of more than 150 TCR beta chains associated with cytomegalovirus. A later genetic analysis reported fewer N-insertions in productive TCRs among donors in an Asian-associated ancestry cluster than the approximately 670-donor mean. The authors suggested that the approach could potentially be generalized to other disease states and immunological phenotypes. A further reported finding was that TCR beta sequences accurately predicted the HLA-A and HLA-B alleles for most subjects in the first cohort. In a later analysis, TCR association rates were found to vary across HLA loci, with the most associated TCRs seen for DRB1 alleles and the fewest for HLA-C alleles. Because some donors lacked HLA typing at each locus, the association tests relied only on the typed subset. An earlier analysis of approximately 570 of the donors showed that most TCR beta V segments appeared in productive rearrangements either about 90% or about 30% of the time, which broadly matched IMGT annotations. Immune exposure information for the cohort was limited to CMV serostatus. In a later analysis, several top co-occurrence clusters were reported to appear linked to parvovirus B19, influenza, CMV and Epstein-Barr virus.

Cut back by 7 bases and 10 bases, the V and J ends lie 20 bases apart. The CDR3, from cysteine to phenylalanine, totals 15 residues. This entry keeps only the CDR3 DNA: 45 bases, framed from base 1. From the germline V gene, CDR1 is MDHEN and CDR2 is SYDVKM. The origin of this receptor is a man aged 30 to 39 in good health. Source material: PBMCs. The receptor chain draws on TRBV28 and TRBJ1-6, with no confident D gene call. The CDR3 is CASTEVMAGGSPLHF. The DNA is as follows: TGTGCCAGCACGGAGGTAATGGCAGGAGGCTCACCCCTCCACTTT.